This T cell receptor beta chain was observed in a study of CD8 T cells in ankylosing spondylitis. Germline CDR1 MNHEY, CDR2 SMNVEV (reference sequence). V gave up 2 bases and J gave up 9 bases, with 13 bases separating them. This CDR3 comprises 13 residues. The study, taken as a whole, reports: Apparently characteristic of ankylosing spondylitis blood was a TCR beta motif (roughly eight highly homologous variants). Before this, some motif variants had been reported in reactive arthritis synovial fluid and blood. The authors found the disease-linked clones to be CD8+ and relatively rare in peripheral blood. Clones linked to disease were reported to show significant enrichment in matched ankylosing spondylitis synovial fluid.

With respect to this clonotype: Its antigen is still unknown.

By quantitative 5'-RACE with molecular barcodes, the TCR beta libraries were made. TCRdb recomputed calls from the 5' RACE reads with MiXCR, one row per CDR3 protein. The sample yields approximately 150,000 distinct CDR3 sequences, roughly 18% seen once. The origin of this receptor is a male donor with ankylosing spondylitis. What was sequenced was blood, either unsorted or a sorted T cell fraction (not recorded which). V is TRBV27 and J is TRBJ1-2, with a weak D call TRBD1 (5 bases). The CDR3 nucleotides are TGTGCCAGCAGTTTAACGGAGGGGAATCGCTACACCTTC. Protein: CASSLTEGNRYTF.